The rows below give T cell receptor beta chains drawn from one sample of a study of blood T cell repertoires in COVID-19. TCRdb's copy holds only in-frame clones and misses some; the assay was immunoSEQ multiplex PCR. The top ten hold 4% to 5% of the sample, which has some 270,000 clones, 89% seen once. Sample: peripheral blood. These receptors were collected from a woman in her thirties or forties who had recovered from COVID-19. Both conserved end residues are part of each CDR3. Fields, in order: D gene, clone size, J gene, V gene, CDR3 protein, CDR3 DNA. D genes are given only for firm matches. Clone sizes are given selectively: once, few, many, or a class where the clone is expanded.

- - TRBJ1-5 TRBV7-6 CASSPDWGQPQHF TGTGCCAGCAGCCCTGACTGGGGCCAGCCCCAGCATTTT
TRBD1 - TRBJ1-3 TRBV5-1 CASSLADRGDTIYF TGCGCCAGCAGCTTGGCCGACAGGGGTGACACCATATATTTT
TRBD2 few TRBJ2-1 TRBV6-2/TRBV6-3 CASSRAGGAFDEQFF TGTGCCAGCAGCCGAGCGGGGGGGGCCTTCGATGAGCAGTTCTTC
- - TRBJ1-1 TRBV27 CASSLLLPHTEAFF TGTGCCAGCAGTCTCCTACTACCACATACTGAAGCTTTCTTT
- - TRBJ1-5 TRBV28 CASSFRGRMLPQHF TGTGCCAGCAGTTTTCGGGGGAGGATGCTGCCCCAGCATTTT
- - TRBJ1-6 TRBV27 CASSLGTPNSPLHF TGTGCCAGCAGTTTAGGGACTCCCAATTCACCCCTCCACTTT
- - TRBJ1-2 TRBV5-1 CASPSGVRYGYTF TGCGCCAGCCCCTCGGGGGTGCGCTATGGCTACACCTTC
TRBD2 - TRBJ2-2 TRBV29-1 CSADIPILAGVTGELFF TGCAGCGCCGACATCCCGATTCTAGCGGGGGTTACCGGGGAGCTGTTTTTT
- once TRBJ2-5 TRBV3-1/TRBV3-2 CASSQDSGVETQYF TGTGCCAGCAGCCAAGATTCGGGAGTCGAGACCCAGTACTTC
TRBD1 - TRBJ1-6 TRBV6-2/TRBV6-3 CASSSLLTGGNSPLHF TGTGCCAGCAGCTCGCTCTTGACAGGGGGAAATTCACCCCTCCACTTT
- - TRBJ2-5 TRBV19 CASSILGAALRETQYF TGTGCCAGTAGTATATTGGGGGCAGCCCTCCGGGAGACCCAGTACTTC
TRBD2 - TRBJ2-3 TRBV7-6 CASSLALGGGNTDTQYF TGTGCCAGCAGCTTAGCGCTTGGGGGGGGAAACACAGATACGCAGTATTTT
TRBD1 - TRBJ1-2 TRBV5-6 CASSSDRVWNGYTF TGTGCCAGCAGCTCGGACAGGGTTTGGAATGGCTACACCTTC
TRBD2 - TRBJ2-2 TRBV11-1 CASSLRTSVAGELFF TGTGCCAGCAGCTTAAGGACTAGCGTTGCCGGGGAGCTGTTTTTT
- - TRBJ1-1 TRBV12-3/TRBV12-4 CASSSEHNTEAFF TGTGCCAGCAGTTCGGAGCACAACACTGAAGCTTTCTTT
- - TRBJ1-6 TRBV6-6 CASSPPLAAGDSPLHF TGTGCCAGCAGCCCTCCCCTGGCGGCAGGGGATTCACCCCTCCACTTT
TRBD1 - TRBJ1-4 TRBV19 CASSTTGRTEKLFF TGTGCCAGTAGTACGACAGGGCGGACTGAAAAACTGTTTTTT
- - TRBJ1-1 TRBV7-2 CASRGWGRGYMNTEAFF TGTGCCAGCAGGGGCTGGGGCAGGGGCTACATGAACACTGAAGCTTTCTTT
TRBD1 - TRBJ1-4 TRBV15 CATSRRRTGGEEKLFF TGTGCCACCAGCAGACGACGGACAGGCGGGGAAGAAAAACTGTTTTTT
- few TRBJ1-2 TRBV6-1 CASSELGAYGYTF TGTGCCAGCAGTGAATTGGGCGCCTATGGCTACACCTTC
- - TRBJ1-6 TRBV4-1 CASSQDRERRYNSPLHF TGCGCCAGCAGCCAAGATCGGGAACGCAGATATAATTCACCCCTCCACTTT
- - TRBJ2-7 TRBV11-2 CASSLFFHEQYF TGTGCCAGCAGCCTGTTCTTCCACGAGCAGTACTTC
- - TRBJ1-5 TRBV27 CASSSGNQPQHF TGTGCCAGCAGTAGCGGGAATCAGCCCCAGCATTTT
- - TRBJ2-5 TRBV2 CASVGETQYF TGTGCCAGCGTCGGGGAGACCCAGTACTTC
- - TRBJ1-1 TRBV12-3/TRBV12-4 CASSLEEDTEAFF TGTGCCAGCAGTTTGGAGGAGGACACTGAAGCTTTCTTT
- - TRBJ1-2 TRBV7-6 CASSSLRGGARYGYTF TGTGCCAGCAGCAGCTTACGGGGGGGCGCACGGTATGGCTACACCTTC
- - TRBJ2-7 TRBV12-3/TRBV12-4 CASSQQGSGEQYF TGTGCCAGCAGTCAGCAGGGGAGTGGGGAGCAGTACTTC
TRBD1 once TRBJ1-2 TRBV5-6 CASSLKQGTGYTF TGTGCCAGCAGCTTGAAACAGGGGACCGGCTACACCTTC
TRBD2 - TRBJ2-2 TRBV7-3 CASSALGLAGFANTGELFF TGTGCCAGCAGCGCACTAGGACTAGCGGGGTTCGCGAACACCGGGGAGCTGTTTTTT
- - TRBJ2-5 TRBV5-4 CASSLGLAQETQYF TGTGCCAGCAGCTTGGGGCTAGCTCAAGAGACCCAGTACTTC
- - TRBJ1-3 TRBV12-3/TRBV12-4 CASSSRPGNTIYF TGTGCCAGCAGTTCCCGTCCTGGAAACACCATATATTTT
TRBD1 - TRBJ1-1 TRBV18 CASSPQGATEAFF TGTGCCAGCTCACCCCAGGGGGCCACTGAAGCTTTCTTT
- - TRBJ2-2 TRBV3-1/TRBV3-2 CASSQSPGELFF TGTGCCAGCAGCCAGAGTCCCGGGGAGCTGTTTTTT
- - TRBJ2-5 TRBV19 CASSMQGQETQYF TGTGCCAGTAGTATGCAGGGCCAAGAGACCCAGTACTTC
- - TRBJ2-4 TRBV10-2 CASSEWVGVGNIQYF TGCGCCAGCAGTGAGTGGGTGGGAGTAGGGAACATTCAGTACTTC
- - TRBJ2-3 TRBV12-5 CASGPPPTGDTQYF TGTGCTAGTGGCCCCCCCCCGACGGGTGATACGCAGTATTTT
- - TRBJ2-2 TRBV6-5 CASSYFPNTGELFF TGTGCCAGCAGTTACTTTCCTAACACCGGGGAGCTGTTTTTT
- - TRBJ2-3 TRBV3-1/TRBV3-2 CASSQDHPFLGDTQYF TGTGCCAGCAGCCAAGATCACCCCTTCCTAGGAGATACGCAGTATTTT
TRBD2 - TRBJ2-7 TRBV4-2 CASSQASGGGEQYF TGTGCCAGCAGCCAAGCTAGCGGGGGCGGCGAGCAGTACTTC
- - TRBJ2-2 TRBV2 CASSYGTTNTGELFF TGTGCCAGCAGTTACGGGACAACGAACACCGGGGAGCTGTTTTTT
- - TRBJ2-2 TRBV10-3 CAITGERTGELFF TGTGCCATCACGGGAGAAAGAACCGGGGAGCTGTTTTTT
TRBD1 - TRBJ1-2 TRBV4-2 CASSPTGGTNYGYTF TGTGCCAGCAGCCCAACAGGGGGCACTAACTATGGCTACACCTTC
- - TRBJ2-5 TRBV3-1/TRBV3-2 CASSLWRQETQYF TGTGCCAGCAGCCTTTGGCGGCAAGAGACCCAGTACTTC
- - TRBJ1-4 TRBV18 CASSRGSTNEKLFF TGTGCCAGCTCACGGGGCTCAACTAATGAAAAACTGTTTTTT
TRBD2 - TRBJ2-4 TRBV7-2 CASTWTSGGPDIQYF TGTGCCAGCACCTGGACTAGCGGGGGTCCGGACATTCAGTACTTC
- - TRBJ1-2 TRBV19 CASSNSPGYTF TGTGCCAGTAGTAACAGCCCCGGCTACACCTTC
- - TRBJ2-7 TRBV5-1 CASAWRLGSYEQYF TGCGCCAGCGCATGGAGACTAGGATCCTACGAGCAGTACTTC
- - TRBJ2-2 TRBV2 CASSFSSTGELFF TGTGCCAGCAGTTTCAGTTCAACCGGGGAGCTGTTTTTT
- - TRBJ2-7 TRBV24-1 CATSQGLEQYF TGTGCCACCTCCCAGGGGCTCGAGCAGTACTTC
- - TRBJ2-5 TRBV7-2 CASSDATTSQETQYF TGTGCCAGCAGCGACGCGACAACCTCCCAAGAGACCCAGTACTTC
- - TRBJ1-5 TRBV27 CASSFRENQPQHF TGTGCCAGCAGTTTCCGGGAGAATCAGCCCCAGCATTTT
- - TRBJ2-7 TRBV12-3/TRBV12-4 CASSFSGEQYF TGTGCCAGCAGTTTTTCAGGGGAGCAGTACTTC
TRBD2 - TRBJ2-1 TRBV19 CASSRAGDNEQFF TGTGCCAGTAGTAGGGCGGGAGATAATGAGCAGTTCTTC
- - TRBJ2-2 TRBV2 CASSDSVSGTGELFF TGTGCCAGCAGTGATTCCGTTTCGGGGACCGGGGAGCTGTTTTTT
- - TRBJ2-6 TRBV10-1 CASSDSSGANVLTF TGCGCCAGCAGTGACAGCTCTGGGGCCAACGTCCTGACTTTC
TRBD2 few TRBJ2-7 TRBV10-3 CAIRRGLASYEQYF TGTGCCATCAGGAGAGGACTAGCGAGCTACGAGCAGTACTTC
- - TRBJ1-2 TRBV5-1 CASSLDGVGARVGSYGYTF TGCGCCAGCAGCTTGGATGGGGTAGGGGCGCGAGTAGGAAGCTATGGCTACACCTTC
TRBD1 - TRBJ1-4 TRBV5-5 CASSFSRQGKGGNEKLFF TGTGCCAGCAGCTTCTCGAGACAGGGTAAGGGAGGTAATGAAAAACTGTTTTTT
- - TRBJ2-3 TRBV4-1 CASSQPGQHTDTQYF TGCGCCAGCAGCCAACCAGGACAGCACACAGATACGCAGTATTTT